These 22 T cell receptor beta chains came from one sample sequenced in a study of OX40 agonist ivuxolimab in advanced cancers. Measured with immunoSEQ multiplex PCR; TCRdb has only the in-frame clones, and not every one. This table holds about 58,000 clones, around 90% found once. The starting material was CD4+ or CD8+ T cells sorted from blood, obtained in a trial of the OX40 agonist ivuxolimab. All receptors derive from an adult with an advanced solid tumor such as melanoma, head and neck, liver or kidney cancer.

A word on this clone: One junction end disagrees with the germline gene, perhaps due to a read error. This sequence joins TRBV7-7 and TRBJ2-5; D remains ambiguous. The germline V gene encodes CDR1 SSHAT and CDR2 FNYEAQ (reference sequence). The CDR3 has 13 residues. The CDR3 sequence: CASSPDHQETQYF. CDR3 nucleotides: TGTGCTAGCAGTCCGGACCACCAAGAGACCCAGTACTTC. The full variable domain, rest sourced from reference TRBV7-7 and TRBJ2-5, is GAGVSQSPRYKVTKRGQDVTLRCDPISSHATLYWYQQALGQGPEFLTYFNYEAQPDKSGLPSDRFSAERPEGSISTLTIQRTEQRDSAMYRCASSPDHQETQYFGPGTRLLVL.

The chain links TRBV5-6 to TRBJ1-4; possibly TRBD1 for D (6 bases). V was shortened by 4 bases and J by 7 bases, with 17 bases between the two germline ends. The CDR3 consists of 15 residues. The germline V gene has CDR1 SGHDT and CDR2 YYEEEE. The CDR3 DNA reads TGTGCCAGCAGCATTCAACAGGGAAGTCGTGAAAAACTGTTTTTT. Protein product: CASSIQQGSREKLFF.

V is TRBV9 and J is TRBJ2-3; 7 positions match TRBD1. J lost 4 bases, V lost 0 bases, and 2 bases had no gene match. CDR1 SGDLS and CDR2 YYNGEE come from the germline V gene. The CDR3 has 14 amino acids. The CDR3 protein is CASSVEQGPDTQYF. In DNA form, the CDR3 reads TGTGCCAGCAGCGTAGAACAGGGGCCAGATACGCAGTATTTT.

The chain carries TRBV11-2 and TRBJ1-2; D is uncertain. The CDR3 sequence is 14 residues long. The germline V gene has CDR1 SGHAT and CDR2 FQNNGV. Trimming removed 5 bases at V and 3 bases at J, with 13 bases between. CDR3 sequence (DNA): TGTGCCAGCAGCCCCTTCCGGGCCTACTATGGCTACACCTTC. It yields the protein CASSPFRAYYGYTF. Full variable domain (missing parts from reference TRBV11-2 and TRBJ1-2): EAGVAQSPRYKIIEKRQSVAFWCNPISGHATLYWYQQILGQGPKLLIQFQNNGVVDDSQLPKDRFSAERLKGVDSTLKIQPAKLEDSAVYLCASSPFRAYYGYTFGSGTRLTVV.

The gene calls are TRBV7-3 and TRBJ2-5; perhaps D is TRBD1 or TRBD2 (7 bases each). The CDR3 sequence is 16 residues long. Germline values: CDR1 SGHTA, CDR2 FQGTGA. Between the trimmed V and J ends, which lost 5 bases and 5 bases, there was a span of 21 bases. Here the CDR3 DNA reads TGTGCCAGCAGCCCTTCGGTGTCAGGGGGGGAGGAGACCCAGTACTTC. Protein sequence: CASSPSVSGGEETQYF.

The DNA for the CDR3 is TGTGCCAGTAGTATAGGAGGGTTGGTTACCTACAATGAGCAGTTCTTC. Encoded protein: CASSIGGLVTYNEQFF. This chain joins TRBV19 and TRBJ2-1; possibly TRBD2 for D (5 bases). The CDR3 has 16 residues. In germline, CDR1 is LNHDA, CDR2 SQIVND (reference sequence). Trimming took off 1 base at V and 2 bases at J, with 12 bases between the two ends.

The CDR3, as DNA: TGTGCCAGTAGTAAGAGTCCGGGACAGGTCGAGGCGGTAGCCAAAAACATTCAGTACTTC. Its translation is CASSKSPGQVEAVAKNIQYF. V is TRBV19 and J is TRBJ2-4; 8 bases fit TRBD1. This CDR3 contains 20 residues. Trimming cost V 4 bases and J 0 bases; bases outside gene matches: 17. Germline loops: CDR1 LNHDA, CDR2 SQIVND (reference sequence).

The J gene is TRBJ2-3, the V gene TRBV18; TRBD2 matches 14 bases. There are 16 residues in the CDR3. The trim removed 4 bases at V and 6 bases at J, leaving 6 bases unmatched. Per germline, CDR1 KGHSH and CDR2 LQKENI. The CDR3 loop reads CASSQGLAGGGDTQYF. CDR3 DNA: TGTGCCAGCTCACAAGGACTAGCGGGGGGCGGTGATACGCAGTATTTT.

Note on this clone: Relative to the germline gene, one junction end is altered; a read error may explain this. The rearrangement joins TRBV2 to TRBJ1-1, with 7 bases matching TRBD1. CDR3 size: 14 residues. Germline V lookup: CDR1 SNHLY, CDR2 FYNNEI. CDR3 region: CAGRTGQMNTEAFF. CDR3 sequence (DNA): TGTGCCGGCAGGACAGGCCAAATGAACACTGAAGCTTTCTTT.

The genes are TRBV7-6 and TRBJ1-1; D uncertain. Between the trimmed V and J ends, which lost 0 bases and 3 bases, there was a span of 5 bases. This CDR3 comprises 13 residues. Germline V lookup: CDR1 SGHVS, CDR2 FNYEAQ. The CDR3 loop is CASSLASDTEAFF. The CDR3 nucleotides are TGTGCCAGCAGCTTAGCGTCGGACACTGAAGCTTTCTTT.

This chain connects TRBV7-9 to TRBJ2-1, with no clear D. CDR1 is SEHNR and CDR2 is FQNEAQ in the germline V gene (reference sequence). This CDR3 has 14 amino acids. V gave up 5 bases and J gave up 3 bases, with 11 bases separating them. Here the CDR3 DNA reads TGTGCCAGCAGCCTACTATCCCACTACAATGAGCAGTTCTTC. Protein: CASSLLSHYNEQFF.

The rearrangement uses TRBV11-2 and TRBJ2-1; the match to TRBD2 covers 13 bases. Germline loops: CDR1 SGHAT, CDR2 FQNNGV. With 5 bases clipped from V and 8 bases from J, the junction kept 6 bases outside the gene matches. This CDR3 region has 15 residues. As DNA, the CDR3 is TGTGCCAGCAGCATAACTAGCGGGAGGGTCCATGAGCAGTTCTTC. As protein: CASSITSGRVHEQFF.

The chain recombines TRBV5-6 with TRBJ1-2; 7 bases align to TRBD1. Germline loops: CDR1 SGHDT, CDR2 YYEEEE. This CDR3 comprises 13 residues. Losses at the gene ends were 0 bases for V and 11 bases for J; bases not matched to a gene: 7. The CDR3: CASSLGEGAVYTF. The DNA of the CDR3 is TGTGCCAGCAGCTTGGGGGAGGGGGCAGTGTACACCTTC.

This clone is a singleton in its sample. CDR3 amino acids: CASSNLGGLATDTQYF. For the CDR3, the DNA is TGTGCCAGCAGCAACCTGGGGGGACTTGCCACAGATACGCAGTATTTT. The chain couples TRBV7-2 to TRBJ2-3, with a tentative D call TRBD2 (6 bases). Deletions cut 5 bases from V and 2 bases from J, with 17 bases between. The germline V gene has CDR1 SGHTA and CDR2 FQGNSA. The CDR3 is 16 amino acids.

The chain carries TRBV23-1 and TRBJ1-5; 7 positions match TRBD1. TRBV23-1 is assigned to the ORF class and has an uncertain function. CDR3 length equals 17 residues. Unmatched junction bases numbered 9, after V lost 0 bases and J lost 4 bases. The CDR3 DNA follows: TGCGCCAGCAGTCAATCGGTGGCGGGACAGACAAATCAGCCCCAGCATTTT. It encodes CASSQSVAGQTNQPQHF.

This chain joins TRBV29-1 and TRBJ1-1; TRBD1 might be the D (5 bases). Germline values: CDR1 SQVTM, CDR2 ANQGSEA. There are 13 residues in the CDR3. Trimming left V 6 bases short and J 1 base short, with 12 bases between. This chain's CDR3 is CSVVTGQNTEAFF. The CDR3 DNA is TGCAGCGTCGTCACCGGACAGAACACTGAAGCTTTCTTT.

This rearrangement joins TRBV6-5 to TRBJ1-1; D possibly corresponds to TRBD1 (5 bases). The germline V and J ends were trimmed by 4 bases and 0 bases, with 9 bases remaining between them. The germline V gene has CDR1 MNHEY and CDR2 SVGAGI. The CDR3 spans 14 residues. CDR3 sequence reads: CASSLLGVNTEAFF. The CDR3, as DNA: TGTGCCAGCAGTTTATTAGGGGTGAACACTGAAGCTTTCTTT.

V and J are TRBV28 and TRBJ1-5, with no clear D. Germline CDR1 MDHEN, CDR2 SYDVKM. This CDR3 is built from 15 residues. The V and J ends lost 5 bases and 0 bases respectively, with 11 bases between them. CDR3 in DNA: TGTGCCAGCAGTCCAGCCCGTGGTAGCAATCAGCCCCAGCATTTT. It specifies CASSPARGSNQPQHF. The complete variable domain, with remaining parts taken from reference TRBV28 and TRBJ1-5, reads DVKVTQSSRYLVKRTGEKVFLECVQDMDHENMFWYRQDPGLGLRLIYFSYDVKMKEKGDIPEGYSVSREKKERFSLILESASTNQTSMYLCASSPARGSNQPQHFGDGTRLSIL.

V and J are TRBV2 and TRBJ1-1; tentative D call: TRBD1 (5 bases). The CDR3 has 18 residues. V was cut by 7 bases and J by 3 bases, with 27 bases left in between. In germline, CDR1 is SNHLY, CDR2 FYNNEI. The CDR3 spells CASTFQDSVPGKDTEAFF. The CDR3 nucleotides read TGTGCCAGCACCTTTCAAGACAGCGTCCCGGGGAAGGACACTGAAGCTTTCTTT.

In DNA form, the CDR3 reads TGCGCCAGCAGCCAACAGGGACTAGCGGGGGGGAGTACAGATACGCAGTATTTT. This codes for CASSQQGLAGGSTDTQYF. The chain combines TRBV4-1 with TRBJ2-3; 16 nucleotides align to TRBD2. Trimming cost V 2 bases and J 3 bases; bases outside gene matches: 5. The CDR3 extends over 18 amino acids. Germline V gene data show CDR1 as MGHRA and CDR2 as YSYEKL.

The rearrangement links TRBV19 to TRBJ1-5; 8 positions match TRBD1. The germline CDR1 and CDR2 sequences are LNHDA and SQIVND (reference sequence). V shed 6 bases and J 6 bases; nucleotides not matched to a gene: 7. The CDR3 extends over 14 amino acids. As DNA, the CDR3 is TGTGCCAGTAGATGGACAGGGATGGGTCAGCCCCAGCATTTT. It encodes CASRWTGMGQPQHF.

The sample holds one count of this clone. The chain carries TRBV10-2 and TRBJ2-5; 13 nucleotides line up with TRBD2. The DNA matches TRBJ2-7 better at its end, which makes the J call doubtful. CDR1 WSHSY and CDR2 SAAADI come from the germline V gene. The CDR3 is 17 amino acids. Here the CDR3 reads CASSDLGLAGEVYEQYF. CDR3 nucleotides: TGCGCCAGCAGTGATTTAGGACTAGCGGGAGAGGTCTACGAGCAGTACTTC.